This T cell receptor (beta chain) was observed in a study of CD8+ T cells in alopecia areata. General study results and limits: It was lesional scalp, especially alopecia totalis/universalis, that showed higher clonality than normal scalp.

CDR3 length: 15 residues. CDR1 is ENHRY, CDR2 SYGVKD, per germline. Trimming took off 2 bases at V and 1 base at J, with 11 bases between the two ends. A few counts support this clone. The target antigen is unknown. Treatment noted: oral pan-JAK inhibitor, 5-10 mg twice daily. Sequencing relied on a cDNA template that was reverse transcribed from extracted RNA. Profiled with immunoSEQ multiplex PCR; TCRdb holds only in-frame clones, not every one. Here the sample spans about 190,000 clones, about 60% being singletons. The genes are TRBV10-3 and TRBJ1-1; D uncertain. The sequenced sample was CD4+ T cells sorted from blood, obtained at week 4, from a patient treated with tofacitinib. This sequence was found in a human donor with alopecia areata. CDR3 loop: CAISEGQVTNTEAFF. CDR3 sequence (DNA): TGTGCCATCAGTGAGGGTCAGGTGACGAACACTGAAGCTTTCTTT.